The sequence of this TCR beta chain was determined in a study of blood T cell repertoires in COVID-19. Authors' processing steps: Nucleated cell counts were estimated from reference gene primer amplification. The table came from immunoSEQ multiplex PCR; TCRdb's copy has only in-frame clones and leaves some out. The D gene and trimming were derived from the DNA, and the V and J assignments and clone size from that table. The repertoire holds fewer than 250,000 clones, about 83% seen once, with 5.5% to 6% in the top ten. This clone is a singleton in its sample. The sample carries other DNA sequences with the same CDR3. Unmatched junction bases numbered 2, after V lost 0 bases and J lost 6 bases. Germline V gene data show CDR1 as SGHRS and CDR2 as YFSETQ. The CDR3 runs to 15 residues.

The clonotype was recovered from a woman of 80 years or more with COVID-19, enrolled during active disease. V is TRBV5-1 and J is TRBJ1-6, with TRBD1 matching 8 bases. Sequencing was performed on peripheral blood. The CDR3 spells CASSLAGTGNSPLHF. The CDR3 region has the DNA TGCGCCAGCAGCTTGGCGGGGACAGGTAATTCACCCCTCCACTTT.